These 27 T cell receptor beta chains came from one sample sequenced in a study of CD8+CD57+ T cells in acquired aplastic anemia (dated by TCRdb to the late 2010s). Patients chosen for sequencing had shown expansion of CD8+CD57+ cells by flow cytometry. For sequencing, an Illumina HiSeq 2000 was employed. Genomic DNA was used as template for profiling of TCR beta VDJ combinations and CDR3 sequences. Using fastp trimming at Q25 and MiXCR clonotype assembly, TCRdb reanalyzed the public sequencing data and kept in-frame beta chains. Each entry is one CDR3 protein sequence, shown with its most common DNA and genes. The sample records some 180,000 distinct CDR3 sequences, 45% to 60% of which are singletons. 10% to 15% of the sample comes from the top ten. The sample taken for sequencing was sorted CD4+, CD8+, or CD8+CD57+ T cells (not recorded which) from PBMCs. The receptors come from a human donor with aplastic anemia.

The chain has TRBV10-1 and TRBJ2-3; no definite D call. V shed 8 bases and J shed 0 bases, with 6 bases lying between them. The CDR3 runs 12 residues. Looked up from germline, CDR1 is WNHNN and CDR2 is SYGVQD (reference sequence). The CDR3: CASGWSTDTQYF. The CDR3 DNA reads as TGCGCCAGCGGATGGAGCACAGATACGCAGTATTTT.

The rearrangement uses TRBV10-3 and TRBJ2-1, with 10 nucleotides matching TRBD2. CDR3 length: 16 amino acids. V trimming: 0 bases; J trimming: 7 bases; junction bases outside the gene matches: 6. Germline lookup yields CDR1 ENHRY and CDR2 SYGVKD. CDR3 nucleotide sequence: TGTGCCATCAGTGAGTCGTCAGCGGGAGGGGGTAATGAGCAGTTCTTC. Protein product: CAISESSAGGGNEQFF.

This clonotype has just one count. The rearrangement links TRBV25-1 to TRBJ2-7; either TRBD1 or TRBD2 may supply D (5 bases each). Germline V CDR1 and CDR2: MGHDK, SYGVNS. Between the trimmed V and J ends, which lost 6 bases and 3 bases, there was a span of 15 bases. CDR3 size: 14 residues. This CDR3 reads CASSEGGGSYEQYF. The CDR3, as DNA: TGTGCCAGCAGCGAGGGTGGGGGTAGCTACGAGCAGTACTTC.

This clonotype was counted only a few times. This chain's CDR3 is CASSVGSGGLNSPLHF. CDR3 nucleotides: TGTGCCAGCAGTGTGGGGTCAGGGGGCCTTAATTCACCCCTCCACTTT. J is TRBJ1-6 and V is TRBV2; TRBD1 aligns across 8 bases. The germline CDR1 and CDR2 sequences are SNHLY and FYNNEI. V lost 4 bases to trimming and J lost 6 bases; unmatched junction nucleotides: 8. CDR3 size: 16 residues.

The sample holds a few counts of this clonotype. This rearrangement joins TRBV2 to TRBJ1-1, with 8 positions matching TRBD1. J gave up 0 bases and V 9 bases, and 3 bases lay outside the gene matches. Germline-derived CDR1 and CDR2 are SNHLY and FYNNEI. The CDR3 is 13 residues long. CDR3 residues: CASQGAMNTEAFF. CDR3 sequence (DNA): TGTGCCAGTCAGGGGGCGATGAACACTGAAGCTTTCTTT.

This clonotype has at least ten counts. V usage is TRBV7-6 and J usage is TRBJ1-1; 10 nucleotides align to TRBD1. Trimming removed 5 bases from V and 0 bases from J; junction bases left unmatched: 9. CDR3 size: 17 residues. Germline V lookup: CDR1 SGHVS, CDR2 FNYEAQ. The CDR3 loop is CASSLGTGVRMNTEAFF. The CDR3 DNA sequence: TGTGCCAGCAGCCTAGGGACAGGGGTAAGGATGAACACTGAAGCTTTCTTT.

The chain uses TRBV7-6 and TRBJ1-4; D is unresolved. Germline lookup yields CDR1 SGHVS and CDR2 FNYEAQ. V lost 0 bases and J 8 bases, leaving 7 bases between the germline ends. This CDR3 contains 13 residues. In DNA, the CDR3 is TGTGCCAGCAGCTTAGCCGAGGGAGAAAAACTGTTTTTT. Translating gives CASSLAEGEKLFF.

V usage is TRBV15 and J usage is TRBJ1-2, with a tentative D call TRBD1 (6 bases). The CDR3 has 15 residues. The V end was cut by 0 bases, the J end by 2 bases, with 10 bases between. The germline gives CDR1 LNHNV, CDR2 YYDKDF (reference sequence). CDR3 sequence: CATSRDPTGNYGYTF. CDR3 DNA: TGTGCCACCAGCAGAGATCCAACAGGGAACTATGGCTACACCTTC.

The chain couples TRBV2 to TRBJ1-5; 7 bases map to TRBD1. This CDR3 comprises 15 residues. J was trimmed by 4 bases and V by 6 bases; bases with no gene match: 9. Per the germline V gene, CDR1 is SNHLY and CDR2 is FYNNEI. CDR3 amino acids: CASRGQTGRNQPQHF. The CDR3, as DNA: TGTGCCAGCAGGGGACAGACAGGAAGGAATCAGCCCCAGCATTTT.

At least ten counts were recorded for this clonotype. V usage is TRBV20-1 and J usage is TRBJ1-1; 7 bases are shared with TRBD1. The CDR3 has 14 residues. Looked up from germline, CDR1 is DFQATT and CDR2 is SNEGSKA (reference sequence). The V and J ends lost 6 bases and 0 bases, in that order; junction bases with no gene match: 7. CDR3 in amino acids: CSASAGGMNTEAFF. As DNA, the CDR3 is TGCAGTGCGTCAGCAGGGGGGATGAACACTGAAGCTTTCTTT.

The CDR3 sequence is CASAPGVVNTGELFF. CDR3 sequence (DNA): TGTGCCAGCGCCCCAGGGGTCGTGAACACCGGGGAGCTGTTTTTT. The chain combines TRBV7-3 with TRBJ2-2, with D perhaps TRBD1 (6 bases). V was clipped by 8 bases and J by 1 base, with 14 bases between them. The CDR3 extends over 15 amino acids. Germline loops: CDR1 SGHTA, CDR2 FQGTGA.

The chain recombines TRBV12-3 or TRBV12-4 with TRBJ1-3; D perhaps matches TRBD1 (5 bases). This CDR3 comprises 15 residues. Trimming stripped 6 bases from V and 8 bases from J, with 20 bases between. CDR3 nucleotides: TGTGCCAGCAGGGGGGAGGGAAGGCACCGAGACACCATATATTTT. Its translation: CASRGEGRHRDTIYF.

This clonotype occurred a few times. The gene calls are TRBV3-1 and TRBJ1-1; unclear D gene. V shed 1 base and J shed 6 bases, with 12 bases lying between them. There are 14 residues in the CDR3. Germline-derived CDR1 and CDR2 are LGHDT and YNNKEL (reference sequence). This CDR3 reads CASSQGDRSAEAFF. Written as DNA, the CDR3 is TGTGCCAGCAGCCAAGGGGATCGTAGTGCTGAAGCTTTCTTT.

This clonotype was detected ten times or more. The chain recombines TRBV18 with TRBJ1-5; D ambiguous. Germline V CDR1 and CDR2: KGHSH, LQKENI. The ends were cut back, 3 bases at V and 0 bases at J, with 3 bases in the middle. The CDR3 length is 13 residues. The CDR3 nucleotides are TGTGCCAGCTCACCTGATAGCAATCAGCCCCAGCATTTT. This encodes CASSPDSNQPQHF.

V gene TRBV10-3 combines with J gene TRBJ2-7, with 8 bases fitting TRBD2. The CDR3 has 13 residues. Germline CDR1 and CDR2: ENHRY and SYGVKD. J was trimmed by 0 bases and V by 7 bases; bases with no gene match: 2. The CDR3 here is CAITRGGSYEQYF. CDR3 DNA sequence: TGTGCCATCACTCGGGGGGGCTCCTACGAGCAGTACTTC.

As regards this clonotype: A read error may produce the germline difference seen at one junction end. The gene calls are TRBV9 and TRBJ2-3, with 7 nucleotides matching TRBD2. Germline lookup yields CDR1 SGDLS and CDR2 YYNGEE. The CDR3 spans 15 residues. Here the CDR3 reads CASSAAGLITGTQYF. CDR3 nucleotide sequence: TGTGCCAGCAGCGCGGCGGGACTAATCACAGGTACGCAGTATTTT.

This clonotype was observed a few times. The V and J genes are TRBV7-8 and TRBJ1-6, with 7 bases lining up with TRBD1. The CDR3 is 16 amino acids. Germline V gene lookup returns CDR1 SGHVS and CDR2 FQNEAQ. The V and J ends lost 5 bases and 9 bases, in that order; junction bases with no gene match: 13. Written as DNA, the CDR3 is TGTGCCAGCAGCCACCTTCAGGGGGAAGAAGGTTCACCCCTCCACTTT. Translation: CASSHLQGEEGSPLHF.

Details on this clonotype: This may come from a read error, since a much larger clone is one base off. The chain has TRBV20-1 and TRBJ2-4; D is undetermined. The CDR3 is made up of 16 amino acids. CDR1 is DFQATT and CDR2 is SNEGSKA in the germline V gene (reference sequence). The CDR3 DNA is TGCCGTGCTAGACCACTGGGTAGTCAAGACAAAAACATTCAGTACTTC. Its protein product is CRARPLGSQDKNIQYF.

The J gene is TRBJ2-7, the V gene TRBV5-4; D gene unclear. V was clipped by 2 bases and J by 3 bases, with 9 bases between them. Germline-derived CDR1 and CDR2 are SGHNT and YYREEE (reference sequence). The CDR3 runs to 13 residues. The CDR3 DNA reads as TGTGCCAGCAGCTTTTCTACCTTCTACGAGCAGTACTTC. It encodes CASSFSTFYEQYF.

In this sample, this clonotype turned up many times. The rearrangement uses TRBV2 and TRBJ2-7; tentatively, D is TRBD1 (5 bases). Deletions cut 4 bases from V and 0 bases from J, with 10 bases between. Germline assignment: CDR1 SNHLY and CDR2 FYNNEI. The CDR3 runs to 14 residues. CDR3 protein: CASSVRQSSYEQYF. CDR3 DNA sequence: TGTGCCAGCAGTGTCCGACAGAGCTCCTACGAGCAGTACTTC.

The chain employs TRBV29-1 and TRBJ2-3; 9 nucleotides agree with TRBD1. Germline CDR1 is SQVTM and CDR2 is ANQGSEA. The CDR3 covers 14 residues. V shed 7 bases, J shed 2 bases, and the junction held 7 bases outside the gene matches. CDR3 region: CSGWDREITDTQYF. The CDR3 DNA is TGCAGCGGGTGGGACAGGGAAATCACAGATACGCAGTATTTT.

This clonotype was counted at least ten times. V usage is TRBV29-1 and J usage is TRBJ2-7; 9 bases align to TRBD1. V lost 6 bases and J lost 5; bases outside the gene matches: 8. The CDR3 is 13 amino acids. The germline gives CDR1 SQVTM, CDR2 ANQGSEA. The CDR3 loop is CSVDPGQGHEQYF. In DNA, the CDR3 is TGCAGCGTCGACCCGGGACAGGGCCACGAGCAGTACTTC.

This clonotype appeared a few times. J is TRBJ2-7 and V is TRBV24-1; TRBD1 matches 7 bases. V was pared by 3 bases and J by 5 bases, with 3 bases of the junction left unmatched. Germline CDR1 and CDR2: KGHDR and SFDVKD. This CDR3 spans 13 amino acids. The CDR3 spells CATSDNRGHEQYF. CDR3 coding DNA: TGTGCCACCAGTGATAACAGGGGACACGAGCAGTACTTC.

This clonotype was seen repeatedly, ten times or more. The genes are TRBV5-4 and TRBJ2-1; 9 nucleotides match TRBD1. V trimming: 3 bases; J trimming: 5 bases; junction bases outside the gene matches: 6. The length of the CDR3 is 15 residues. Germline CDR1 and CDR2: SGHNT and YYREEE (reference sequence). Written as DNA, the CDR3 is TGTGCCAGCAGCTCTCGGGACAGGGCTAACAATGAGCAGTTCTTC. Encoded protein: CASSSRDRANNEQFF. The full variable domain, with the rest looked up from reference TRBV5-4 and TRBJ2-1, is ETGVTQSPTHLIKTRGQQVTLRCSSQSGHNTVSWYQQALGQGPQFIFQYYREEENGRGNFPPRFSGLQFPNYSSELNVNALELDDSALYLCASSSRDRANNEQFFGPGTRLTVL.

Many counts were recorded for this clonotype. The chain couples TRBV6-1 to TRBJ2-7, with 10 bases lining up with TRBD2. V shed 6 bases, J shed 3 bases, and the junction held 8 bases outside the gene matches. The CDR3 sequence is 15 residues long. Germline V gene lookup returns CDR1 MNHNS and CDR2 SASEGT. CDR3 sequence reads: CASSRSSGGNYEQYF. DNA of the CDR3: TGTGCCAGCAGCCGGTCTAGCGGGGGAAACTACGAGCAGTACTTC.

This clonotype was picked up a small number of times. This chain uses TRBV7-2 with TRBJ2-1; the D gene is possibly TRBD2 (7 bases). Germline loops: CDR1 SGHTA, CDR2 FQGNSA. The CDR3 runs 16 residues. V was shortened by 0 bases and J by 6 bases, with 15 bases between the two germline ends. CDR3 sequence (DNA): TGTGCCAGCAGCTTAGCCGGGGGGCGGAACCTCAATGAGCAGTTCTTC. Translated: CASSLAGGRNLNEQFF.

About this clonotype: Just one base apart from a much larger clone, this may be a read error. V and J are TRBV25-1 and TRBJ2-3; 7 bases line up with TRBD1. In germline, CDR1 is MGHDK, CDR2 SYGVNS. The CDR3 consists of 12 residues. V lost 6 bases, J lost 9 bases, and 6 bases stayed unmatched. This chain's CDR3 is CASSSGQTTQYF. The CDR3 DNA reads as TGTGCCAGCAGCTCGGGACAGACGACGCAGTATTTT.